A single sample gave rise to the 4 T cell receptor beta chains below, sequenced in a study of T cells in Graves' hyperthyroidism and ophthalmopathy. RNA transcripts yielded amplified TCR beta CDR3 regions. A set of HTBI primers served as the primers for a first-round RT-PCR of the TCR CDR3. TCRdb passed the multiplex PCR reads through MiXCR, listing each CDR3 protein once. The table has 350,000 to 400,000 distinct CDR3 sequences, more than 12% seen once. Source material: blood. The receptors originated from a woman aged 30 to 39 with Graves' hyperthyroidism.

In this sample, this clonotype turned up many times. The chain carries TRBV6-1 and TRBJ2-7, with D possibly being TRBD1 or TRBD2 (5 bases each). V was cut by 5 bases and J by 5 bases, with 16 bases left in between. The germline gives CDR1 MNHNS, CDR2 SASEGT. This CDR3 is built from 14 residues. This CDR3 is CASSYSRGADEQYF. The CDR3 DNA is TGTGCCAGCAGTTATTCCCGGGGCGCCGACGAGCAGTACTTC.

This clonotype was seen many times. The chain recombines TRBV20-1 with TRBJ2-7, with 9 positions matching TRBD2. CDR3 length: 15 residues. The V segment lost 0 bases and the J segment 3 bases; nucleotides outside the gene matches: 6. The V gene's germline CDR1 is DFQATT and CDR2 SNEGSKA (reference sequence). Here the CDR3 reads CSARETSGLYYEQYF. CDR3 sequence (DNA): TGCAGTGCTAGAGAGACTAGCGGACTTTACTACGAGCAGTACTTC.

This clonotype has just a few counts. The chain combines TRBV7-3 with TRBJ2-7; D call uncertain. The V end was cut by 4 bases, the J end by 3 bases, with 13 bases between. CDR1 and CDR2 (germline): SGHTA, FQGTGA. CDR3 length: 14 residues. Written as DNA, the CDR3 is TGTGCCAGCAGCTCCCCCCTCCTCAACTACGAGCAGTACTTC. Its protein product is CASSSPLLNYEQYF.

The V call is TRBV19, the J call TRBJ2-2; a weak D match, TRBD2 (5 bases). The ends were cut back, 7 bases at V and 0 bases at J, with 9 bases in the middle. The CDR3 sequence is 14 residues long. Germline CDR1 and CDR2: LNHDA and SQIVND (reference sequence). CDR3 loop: CASMTGTNTGELFF. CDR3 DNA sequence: TGTGCCAGTATGACCGGGACGAACACCGGGGAGCTGTTTTTT.